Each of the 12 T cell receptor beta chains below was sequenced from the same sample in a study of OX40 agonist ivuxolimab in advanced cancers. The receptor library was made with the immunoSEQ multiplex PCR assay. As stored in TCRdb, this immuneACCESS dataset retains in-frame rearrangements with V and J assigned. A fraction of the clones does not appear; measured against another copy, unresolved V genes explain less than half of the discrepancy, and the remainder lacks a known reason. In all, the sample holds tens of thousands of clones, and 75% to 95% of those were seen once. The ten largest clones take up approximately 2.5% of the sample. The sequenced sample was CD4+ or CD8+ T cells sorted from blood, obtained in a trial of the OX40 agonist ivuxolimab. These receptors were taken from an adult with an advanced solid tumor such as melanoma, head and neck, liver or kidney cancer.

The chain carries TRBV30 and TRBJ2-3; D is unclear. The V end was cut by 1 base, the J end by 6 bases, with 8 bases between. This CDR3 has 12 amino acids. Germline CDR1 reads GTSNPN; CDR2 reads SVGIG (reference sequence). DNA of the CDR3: TGTGCCTGGAGTGGGAACCCGGATACGCAGTATTTT. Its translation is CAWSGNPDTQYF. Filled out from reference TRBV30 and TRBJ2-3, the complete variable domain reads SQTIHQWPATLVQPVGSPLSLECTVEGTSNPNLYWYRQAAGRGLQLLFYSVGIGQISSEVPQNLSASRPQDRQFILSSKKLLLSDSGFYLCAWSGNPDTQYFGPGTRLTVL.

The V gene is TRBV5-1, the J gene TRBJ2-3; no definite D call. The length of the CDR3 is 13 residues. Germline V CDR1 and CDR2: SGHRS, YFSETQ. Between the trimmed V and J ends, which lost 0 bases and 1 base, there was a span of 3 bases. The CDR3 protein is CASSLEGTDTQYF. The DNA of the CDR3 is TGCGCCAGCAGCTTGGAGGGCACAGATACGCAGTATTTT.

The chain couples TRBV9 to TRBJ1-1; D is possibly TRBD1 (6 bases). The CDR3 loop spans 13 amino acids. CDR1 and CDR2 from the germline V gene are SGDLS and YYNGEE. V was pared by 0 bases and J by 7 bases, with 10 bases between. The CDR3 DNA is TGTGCCAGCAGCGTAGCAGGGGCTGGTGAAGCTTTCTTT. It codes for CASSVAGAGEAFF.

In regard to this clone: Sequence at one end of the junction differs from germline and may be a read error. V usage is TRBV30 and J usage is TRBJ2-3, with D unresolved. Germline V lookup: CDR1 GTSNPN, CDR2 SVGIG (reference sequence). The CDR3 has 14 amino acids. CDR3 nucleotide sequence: TGTGCCTGGAGTACTACAGAGAGCATAGATACGCAGTATTTT. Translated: CAWSTTESIDTQYF.

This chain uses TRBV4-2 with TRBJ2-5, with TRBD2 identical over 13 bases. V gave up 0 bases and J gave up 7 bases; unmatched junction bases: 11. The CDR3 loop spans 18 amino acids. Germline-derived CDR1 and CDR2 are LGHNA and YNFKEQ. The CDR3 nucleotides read TGTGCCAGCAGCCAAGAGACACTAGCGGGAGGGCATTTAGGGACCCAGTACTTC. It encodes CASSQETLAGGHLGTQYF.

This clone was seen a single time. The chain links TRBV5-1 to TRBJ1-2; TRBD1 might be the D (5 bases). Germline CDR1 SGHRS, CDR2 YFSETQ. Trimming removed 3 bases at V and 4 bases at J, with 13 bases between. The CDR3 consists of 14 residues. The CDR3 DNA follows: TGCGCCAGCAGCTCGAGCGGGGCGAGCTATGGCTACACCTTC. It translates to CASSSSGASYGYTF.

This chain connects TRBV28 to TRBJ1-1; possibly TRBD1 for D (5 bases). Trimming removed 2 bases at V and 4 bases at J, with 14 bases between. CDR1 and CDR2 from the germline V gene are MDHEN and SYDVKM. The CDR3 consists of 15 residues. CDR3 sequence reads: CASSLIRAGGTEAFF. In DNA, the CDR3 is TGTGCCAGCAGTTTAATCCGGGCTGGGGGCACTGAAGCTTTCTTT.

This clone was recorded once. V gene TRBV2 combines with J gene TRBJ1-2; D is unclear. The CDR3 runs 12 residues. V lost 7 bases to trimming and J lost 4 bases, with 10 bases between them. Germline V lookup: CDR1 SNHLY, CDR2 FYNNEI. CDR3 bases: TGTGCCAGCAACAGAATTGGCTATGGCTACACCTTC. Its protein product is CASNRIGYGYTF.

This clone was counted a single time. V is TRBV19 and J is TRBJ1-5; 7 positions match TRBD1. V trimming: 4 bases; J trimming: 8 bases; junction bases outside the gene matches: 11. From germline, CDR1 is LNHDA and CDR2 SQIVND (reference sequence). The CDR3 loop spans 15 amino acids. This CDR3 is CASSTNRGGSKPQHF. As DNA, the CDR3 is TGTGCCAGTAGTACAAACAGGGGCGGGAGTAAGCCCCAGCATTTT.

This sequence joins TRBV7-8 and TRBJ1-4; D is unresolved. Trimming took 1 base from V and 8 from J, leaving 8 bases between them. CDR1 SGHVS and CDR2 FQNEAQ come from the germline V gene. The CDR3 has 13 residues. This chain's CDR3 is CASSLDRLEKLFF. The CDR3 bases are TGTGCCAGCAGCTTAGACCGATTGGAAAAACTGTTTTTT.

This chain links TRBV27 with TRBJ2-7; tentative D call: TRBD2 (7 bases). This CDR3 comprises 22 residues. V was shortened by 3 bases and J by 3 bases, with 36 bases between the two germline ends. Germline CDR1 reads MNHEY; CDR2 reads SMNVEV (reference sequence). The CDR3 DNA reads TGTGCCAGCAGTTTTTGGGGTGGGGCCATATCACAGGGAGCCGGGAGGATCTACGAGCAGTACTTC. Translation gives CASSFWGGAISQGAGRIYEQYF.

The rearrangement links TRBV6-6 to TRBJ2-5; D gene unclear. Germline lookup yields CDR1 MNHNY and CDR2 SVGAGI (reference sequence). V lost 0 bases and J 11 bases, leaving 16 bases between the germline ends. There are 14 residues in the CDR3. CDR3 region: CASSYSTPPNPQYF. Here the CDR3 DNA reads TGTGCCAGCAGTTACTCAACCCCCCCAAATCCGCAGTACTTC.